The text below deals with one T cell receptor beta chain. Its matching antigen is unknown. This table comes from immunoSEQ multiplex PCR, and its TCRdb copy is limited to in-frame clones, with some not included. The sample carries approximately 40,000 clones, under 80% recorded once. The germline V gene encodes CDR1 GTSNPN and CDR2 SVGIG (reference sequence). With V trimmed by 3 bases and J by 6 bases, 9 bases remained unmatched. This CDR3 has 15 residues. Genomic DNA (around 2 micrograms) was obtained from cryopreserved PBMCs for construction of TCR beta libraries. These data come from a study of cytotoxic CD8 clonotypes in ibrutinib-treated CLL. Study results and caveats: Measured clonality at baseline was greater than in age-matched healthy donors and tracked with circulating CD8+ T-cell counts. Clonality increased at ibrutinib response, then returned toward baseline at progression. Public clonotypes were rare and shrank or held steady on treatment.

V and J are TRBV30 and TRBJ2-1, with TRBD2 matching over 9 bases. This material consisted of PBMCs, taken at disease progression, from a patient treated with ibrutinib. This TCR came from a human donor with chronic lymphocytic leukemia. DNA of the CDR3: TGTGCCTGGAGCTTCGGGCTAGCGGGGTTCAATGAGCAGTTCTTC. Translating it yields CAWSFGLAGFNEQFF.